This T cell receptor (beta chain) was recorded in a study of T cell changes during pregnancy in multiple sclerosis. Sequenced by immunoSEQ multiplex PCR; TCRdb stores in-frame clones only, minus some. The profile covers about 40,000 clones, with under 95% appearing a single time and around 5.5% taken by the ten largest. This TCR came from a female donor with multiple sclerosis, enrolled in a pregnancy study. Sequenced here: CD8+ T cells from peripheral blood mononuclear cells, sampled in the third trimester of pregnancy.

CDR3 sequence (DNA): TGTGCCAGAGCTCTATTGAACTATGGCTACACCTTC. It translates to CARALLNYGYTF. The rearrangement joins TRBV28 to TRBJ1-2; D call uncertain. The V gene lost 9 bases and the J gene lost 2 bases, with 10 bases spanning the gap. Germline lookup yields CDR1 MDHEN and CDR2 SYDVKM. The CDR3 extends over 12 amino acids.